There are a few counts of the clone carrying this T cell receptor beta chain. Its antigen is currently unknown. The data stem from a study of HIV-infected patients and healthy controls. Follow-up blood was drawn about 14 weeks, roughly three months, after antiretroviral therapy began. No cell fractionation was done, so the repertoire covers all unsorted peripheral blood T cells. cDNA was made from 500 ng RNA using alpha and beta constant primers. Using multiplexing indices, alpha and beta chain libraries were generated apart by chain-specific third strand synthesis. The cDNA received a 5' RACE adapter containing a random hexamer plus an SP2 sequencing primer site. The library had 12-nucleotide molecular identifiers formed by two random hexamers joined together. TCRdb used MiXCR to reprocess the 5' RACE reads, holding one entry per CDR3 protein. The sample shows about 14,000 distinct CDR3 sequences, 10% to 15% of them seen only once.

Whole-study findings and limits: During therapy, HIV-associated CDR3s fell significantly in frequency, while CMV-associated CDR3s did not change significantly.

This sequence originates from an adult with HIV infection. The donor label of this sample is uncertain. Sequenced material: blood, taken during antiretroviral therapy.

The CDR3 DNA follows: TGTGCCAGCAGCTGGGGAACAGGGGCCAATCAGCCCCAGCATTTT. Its protein product is CASSWGTGANQPQHF. This sequence joins TRBV5-5 and TRBJ1-5; TRBD1 agrees at 7 bases. Germline lookup yields CDR1 SGHKS and CDR2 YYEKEE (reference sequence). J was trimmed by 3 bases and V by 3 bases; bases with no gene match: 6. CDR3 length: 15 amino acids.